The 32 T cell receptor beta chains below come from one sample, sequenced in a study of cytomegalovirus exposure and HLA in healthy donors. Primers included in the PCR were 60 Vbeta and 13 Jbeta primers. Some clones are missing from TCRdb's copy, which holds only in-frame ones; the method was immunoSEQ multiplex PCR. This sample has about 160,000 clones, with 80% found just once. Sequences were obtained from PBMCs. These receptors all come from a woman in her 50s in good health and CMV-seronegative.

This sequence joins TRBV4-3 and TRBJ2-2; TRBD2 matches 7 bases. Germline CDR1 LGHNA, CDR2 YSLEER. V trimming: 6 bases; J trimming: 3 bases; junction bases outside the gene matches: 4. This CDR3 is built from 14 residues. The CDR3 protein is CASRRSGDTGELFF. The CDR3 DNA reads TGCGCCAGCAGGCGAAGCGGGGACACCGGGGAGCTGTTTTTT.

The chain couples TRBV14 to TRBJ1-2; D perhaps matches TRBD1 (5 bases). The V gene's germline CDR1 is SGHDN and CDR2 FVKESK. Trimming pared 1 base from V and 7 bases from J, leaving 19 bases between. The CDR3 contains 16 residues. For the CDR3, the DNA is TGTGCCAGCAGCCAAGTAGTATACGGGACTCAAGGTGGCTACACCTTC. Translation gives CASSQVVYGTQGGYTF. The variable domain in full, completed from reference TRBV14 and TRBJ1-2, reads EAGVTQFPSHSVIEKGQTVTLRCDPISGHDNLYWYRRVMGKEIKFLLHFVKESKQDESGMPNNRFLAERTGGTYSTLKVQPAELEDSGVYFCASSQVVYGTQGGYTFGSGTRLTVV.

The chain recombines TRBV14 with TRBJ2-7; TRBD2 matches at 7 bases. Trimming at V came to 4 bases and at J to 0 bases, leaving 9 bases not matched to a gene. The length of the CDR3 is 16 residues. CDR1 SGHDN and CDR2 FVKESK come from the germline V gene. The CDR3 nucleotides are TGTGCCAGCAGCCTGAGGGGCGGGGGTAGCTCCTACGAGCAGTACTTC. This gives the protein CASSLRGGGSSYEQYF.

This chain joins TRBV14 and TRBJ2-2; a weak D match, TRBD2 (5 bases). The V and J ends lost 0 bases and 2 bases respectively, with 7 bases between them. Germline loops: CDR1 SGHDN, CDR2 FVKESK. There are 15 residues in the CDR3. The CDR3 sequence: CASSQERLNTGELFF. DNA of the CDR3: TGTGCCAGCAGCCAAGAGCGACTAAACACCGGGGAGCTGTTTTTT.

V is TRBV5-6 and J is TRBJ2-5; D ambiguous. The DNA matches TRBJ2-7 better at its end, which makes the J call doubtful. The CDR3 length is 13 residues. Germline CDR1 SGHDT, CDR2 YYEEEE. In DNA form, the CDR3 reads TGTGCCAGCAGCCGAGGTGCGTCCTACGAGCAGTACTTC. Amino acids: CASSRGASYEQYF.

The J gene is TRBJ1-5, the V gene TRBV29-1; D is ambiguous. V was trimmed by 6 bases and J by 0 bases, leaving 15 bases between them. CDR1 and CDR2 from the germline V gene are SQVTM and ANQGSEA. The CDR3 consists of 15 residues. In DNA, the CDR3 is TGCAGCGTCCGAGCCTCACTCGATAGCAATCAGCCCCAGCATTTT. This encodes CSVRASLDSNQPQHF.

The rearrangement uses TRBV7-2 and TRBJ2-1; 9 positions agree with TRBD1. The CDR3 length is 18 residues. The J segment lost 7 bases and the V segment lost 5 bases, leaving 18 bases of the junction unmatched. The germline gives CDR1 SGHTA, CDR2 FQGNSA. Here the CDR3 reads CASSQDRGLVPVLNEQFF. CDR3 DNA sequence: TGTGCCAGCAGCCAGGACAGGGGACTGGTCCCCGTCCTTAATGAGCAGTTCTTC.

The chain is built from TRBV28 and TRBJ2-2, with D tentatively TRBD1 (5 bases). The ends were cut back, 5 bases at V and 2 bases at J, with 12 bases in the middle. CDR1 is MDHEN and CDR2 is SYDVKM in the germline V gene. CDR3 length: 15 residues. CDR3 loop: CASSPRTFNTGELFF. Here the CDR3 DNA reads TGTGCCAGCAGTCCGCGGACATTCAACACCGGGGAGCTGTTTTTT.

V gene TRBV25-1 combines with J gene TRBJ2-7; D gene uncertain. The CDR3 spans 13 residues. Trimming took 5 bases from V and 3 from J, leaving 11 bases between them. Looked up from germline, CDR1 is MGHDK and CDR2 is SYGVNS. Here the CDR3 reads CASSILTGYEQYF. The CDR3 nucleotides are TGTGCCAGCAGTATACTAACCGGCTACGAGCAGTACTTC.

This chain connects TRBV4-2 to TRBJ2-7; 7 bases are shared with TRBD2. Germline CDR1 LGHNA, CDR2 YNFKEQ. CDR3 size: 16 residues. Unmatched junction bases numbered 11, after V lost 4 bases and J lost 2 bases. CDR3 sequence reads: CASSRKGAGDPYEQYF. The CDR3 DNA reads TGTGCCAGCAGCCGAAAGGGTGCGGGGGATCCCTACGAGCAGTACTTC.

The V call is TRBV11-2, the J call TRBJ1-2; 10 bases are a match to TRBD1. The germline CDR1 and CDR2 sequences are SGHAT and FQNNGV. The CDR3 loop spans 16 amino acids. V trimming: 1 base; J trimming: 4 bases; junction bases outside the gene matches: 6. This chain's CDR3 is CASSLVGTGAFYGYTF. In DNA form, the CDR3 reads TGTGCCAGCAGCTTAGTAGGGACAGGGGCTTTCTATGGCTACACCTTC.

The gene calls are TRBV11-3 and TRBJ1-2; 8 bases are a match to TRBD1. The V gene's germline CDR1 is SGHNT and CDR2 YENEEA. The junction had 3 bases not matched to a gene; V was cut back by 3 bases and J by 6 bases. The CDR3 covers 13 residues. The CDR3 spells CASSFHRGDGYTF. The CDR3 region has the DNA TGTGCCAGCAGCTTCCACAGGGGGGATGGCTACACCTTC.

The chain uses TRBV6-5 and TRBJ1-3, with 7 bases matching TRBD1. Germline CDR1 reads MNHEY; CDR2 reads SVGAGI. The CDR3 is made up of 16 amino acids. V lost 2 bases to trimming and J lost 4 bases; unmatched junction nucleotides: 8. The CDR3 loop is CASSYLSKTGGNTIYF. CDR3 in DNA: TGTGCCAGCAGTTACCTTTCCAAGACAGGGGGAAACACCATATATTTT.

This clone was observed a few times. This sequence joins TRBV2 and TRBJ2-7; D is undetermined. CDR3 length: 12 residues. CDR1 is SNHLY, CDR2 FYNNEI, per germline. V was trimmed by 4 bases and J by 4 bases, leaving 8 bases between them. CDR3: CASSVSGYEQYF. The CDR3 nucleotides read TGTGCCAGCAGTGTTTCCGGTTACGAGCAGTACTTC.

The gene calls are TRBV13 and TRBJ2-5, with D unclear. V was cut by 5 bases and J by 3 bases, with 10 bases left in between. The CDR3 covers 13 residues. Germline values: CDR1 PRHDT, CDR2 FYEKMQ (reference sequence). CDR3 in amino acids: CASSLGGEETQYF. CDR3 coding DNA: TGTGCCAGCAGCCTCGGCGGTGAAGAGACCCAGTACTTC.

The table lists this clone with a few counts. V gene TRBV25-1 combines with J gene TRBJ1-2, with D perhaps TRBD1 (6 bases). The CDR3 runs 13 residues. V lost 4 bases to trimming and J lost 4 bases, with 10 bases between them. Per germline, CDR1 MGHDK and CDR2 SYGVNS. The CDR3: CASSVGTIYGYTF. CDR3 nucleotides: TGTGCCAGCAGTGTTGGGACAATCTATGGCTACACCTTC.

The gene calls are TRBV19 and TRBJ2-1, with 8 bases identical to TRBD1. Germline V gene sequence: CDR1 LNHDA, CDR2 SQIVND (reference sequence). V gave up 4 bases and J gave up 2 bases; unmatched junction bases: 4. The CDR3 loop spans 15 amino acids. The CDR3 DNA sequence: TGTGCCAGTAGTACAGGACAGGGACCCTACAATGAGCAGTTCTTC. Its translation: CASSTGQGPYNEQFF.

The chain is built from TRBV4-3 and TRBJ1-2; no definite D call. V was shortened by 4 bases and J by 4 bases, with 22 bases between the two germline ends. The CDR3 has 17 amino acids. Per germline, CDR1 LGHNA and CDR2 YSLEER. The CDR3 DNA reads as TGCGCCAGCAGCCGAGAGATTAGCGACGAAAACCCCTATGGCTACACCTTC. Protein product: CASSREISDENPYGYTF.

The CDR3 DNA follows: TGTGCCACCAGCAGGCAGGGGGAAGAGACCCAGTACTTC. Protein sequence: CATSRQGEETQYF. The chain links TRBV15 to TRBJ2-5; 7 nucleotides align to TRBD1. The germline V gene has CDR1 LNHNV and CDR2 YYDKDF (reference sequence). The CDR3 loop spans 13 amino acids. V was pared by 3 bases and J by 3 bases, with 1 base of the junction left unmatched.

The V and J genes are TRBV6-5 and TRBJ1-3; TRBD1 is a possible D gene (5 bases). Trimming cost V 5 bases and J 0 bases, with 8 bases left between them. This CDR3 is built from 14 residues. Per germline, CDR1 MNHEY and CDR2 SVGAGI. The CDR3 here is CASSRQISGNTIYF. In nucleotides, the CDR3 is TGTGCCAGCAGTCGACAGATCTCTGGAAACACCATATATTTT.

The CDR3 loop is CASSQEGGGGNTGELFF. The CDR3 nucleotides are TGCGCCAGCAGCCAAGAGGGAGGGGGGGGAAACACCGGGGAGCTGTTTTTT. The gene calls are TRBV4-3 and TRBJ2-2; weak D call: TRBD2 (7 bases). The germline gives CDR1 LGHNA, CDR2 YSLEER. This CDR3 comprises 17 residues. V was clipped by 0 bases and J by 2 bases, with 13 bases between them.

The chain carries TRBV10-3 and TRBJ1-3; 8 bases are a match to TRBD1. This CDR3 contains 19 residues. V dropped 0 bases and J dropped 4; count of bases not matched to a gene: 14. The germline V gene encodes CDR1 ENHRY and CDR2 SYGVKD. CDR3: CAISESRGWQGAKGNTIYF. The CDR3 bases are TGTGCCATCAGTGAGTCTCGCGGATGGCAGGGGGCGAAAGGAAACACCATATATTTT.

CDR3 sequence: CASSLGGGNTEAFF. The CDR3 nucleotides are TGTGCCAGCAGCTTAGGGGGGGGGAACACTGAAGCTTTCTTT. The V gene is TRBV7-3, the J gene TRBJ1-1; weak D call: TRBD1 (5 bases). This CDR3 spans 14 amino acids. CDR1 and CDR2 from the germline V gene are SGHTA and FQGTGA. V shed 2 bases and J shed 1 base, with 8 bases lying between them.

This chain joins TRBV7-6 and TRBJ2-2; the match to TRBD1 covers 8 bases. The CDR3 has 17 amino acids. Unmatched junction bases numbered 11, after V lost 5 bases and J lost 3 bases. Germline assignment: CDR1 SGHVS and CDR2 FNYEAQ. The CDR3 sequence: CASSPPSWTGHTGELFF. The CDR3 DNA reads TGTGCCAGCAGCCCTCCCTCCTGGACAGGGCACACCGGGGAGCTGTTTTTT.

In this sample, this clone turned up a few times. This rearrangement joins TRBV6-1 to TRBJ1-1; possible D gene TRBD1, 5 bases. The V and J ends lost 6 bases and 5 bases respectively, with 19 bases between them. Germline lookup yields CDR1 MNHNS and CDR2 SASEGT. This CDR3 region has 15 residues. The CDR3 bases are TGTGCCAGCAGAGATGGCAGGGCTTTTCGGACTGAAGCTTTCTTT. Residues: CASRDGRAFRTEAFF.

The chain has TRBV28 and TRBJ1-4; D not resolved. The CDR3 has 12 residues. The germline V gene encodes CDR1 MDHEN and CDR2 SYDVKM. V was pared by 9 bases and J by 0 bases, with 5 bases between. CDR3 in DNA: TGTGCCAGTCTTACAACTAATGAAAAACTGTTTTTT. It is translated as CASLTTNEKLFF.

Concerning this clone itself: Germline and junction disagree at one end, which may indicate a read error. At the DNA level, this CDR3 is encoded by other sequences in the same sample as well. The V call is TRBV4-3, the J call TRBJ1-4; tentatively, D is TRBD1 (6 bases). Germline lookup yields CDR1 LGHNA and CDR2 YSLEER. The CDR3 is 15 residues long. The CDR3 bases are TGCGCCAGCAGCCAAGTCGGGGGGGCTAATGAAAAACTGTTCTTT. It yields the protein CASSQVGGANEKLFF.

The sample holds a few counts of this clone. The rearrangement joins TRBV11-2 to TRBJ1-1; 7 bases agree with TRBD1. Looked up from germline, CDR1 is SGHAT and CDR2 is FQNNGV. V lost 5 bases to trimming and J lost 8 bases; unmatched junction nucleotides: 5. The CDR3 is made up of 12 amino acids. CDR3 nucleotides: TGTGCCAGCAGCGATAGACAGGGAGAAGCTTTCTTT. This sequence encodes CASSDRQGEAFF.

J is TRBJ1-2 and V is TRBV28, with 8 bases fitting TRBD1. The CDR3 has 15 residues. Trimming cost V 7 bases and J 4 bases; bases outside gene matches: 11. The germline V gene encodes CDR1 MDHEN and CDR2 SYDVKM. The CDR3 DNA reads as TGTGCCAGCACCTTAACAGGGGGGGGATCCTATGGCTACACCTTC. Amino acids: CASTLTGGGSYGYTF.

The table lists this clone with many counts. This CDR3 is also generated by other DNA sequences in the sample. J is TRBJ1-1 and V is TRBV4-3; D not certain. Germline V lookup: CDR1 LGHNA, CDR2 YSLEER. The CDR3 has 13 residues. Trimming took 0 bases from V and 1 from J, leaving 3 bases between them. The CDR3 protein is CASSQDRNTEAFF. CDR3 coding DNA: TGCGCCAGCAGCCAAGATCGGAACACTGAAGCTTTCTTT.

The genes are TRBV18 and TRBJ2-7, with TRBD2 matching over 7 bases. Germline V gives CDR1 KGHSH, CDR2 LQKENI. This CDR3 comprises 13 residues. With 3 bases clipped from V and 1 base from J, the junction kept 0 bases outside the gene matches. As DNA, the CDR3 is TGTGCCAGCTCACCGGGGGGGTCCTACGAGCAGTACTTC. Protein sequence: CASSPGGSYEQYF.

The chain couples TRBV6-5 to TRBJ1-2, with TRBD1 matching over 9 bases. CDR3 size: 14 residues. CDR1 and CDR2 from the germline V gene are MNHEY and SVGAGI. The J segment lost 6 bases and the V segment lost 5 bases, leaving 7 bases of the junction unmatched. The CDR3 reads CASSLTGTGNGYTF. The CDR3 nucleotides read TGTGCCAGCAGTCTCACCGGGACAGGGAATGGCTACACCTTC.